A single sample gave rise to the 32 T cell receptor beta chains below, sequenced in a study of blood T cell repertoires in COVID-19. This table comes from immunoSEQ multiplex PCR, and its TCRdb copy is limited to in-frame clones, with some not included. The sample includes 150,000 to 200,000 clones, around four fifths seen only once; the top ten take about 6.5%. Material for sequencing was peripheral blood. Receptor source: a woman in her 40s with acute or convalescent COVID-19.

V is TRBV18 and J is TRBJ1-6, with 11 bases aligning to TRBD1. V was pared by 6 bases and J by 7 bases, with 5 bases of the junction left unmatched. The germline V gene has CDR1 KGHSH and CDR2 LQKENI. The CDR3 loop spans 15 amino acids. CDR3 sequence reads: CASSLRDRGNSPLHF. CDR3 DNA: TGTGCCAGCTCCCTAAGGGACAGGGGGAATTCACCCCTCCACTTT.

This rearrangement joins TRBV4-2 to TRBJ1-6; D is undetermined. CDR3 size: 15 residues. V lost 4 bases and J lost 8, with 15 bases in between. CDR1 and CDR2 from the germline V gene are LGHNA and YNFKEQ. In nucleotides, the CDR3 is TGTGCCAGCAGCCCCTGGGTCGCCGGGGATTCACCCCTCCACTTT. This encodes CASSPWVAGDSPLHF.

The chain combines TRBV27 with TRBJ1-5; 11 bases match TRBD1. Germline V CDR1 and CDR2: MNHEY, SMNVEV (reference sequence). CDR3 length: 15 amino acids. With 6 bases clipped from V and 7 bases from J, the junction kept 8 bases outside the gene matches. CDR3 DNA sequence: TGTGCCAGCAGAGGCGGGACAGGGGGGGACCAGCCCCAGCATTTT. Protein product: CASRGGTGGDQPQHF.

J is TRBJ1-1 and V is TRBV25-1, with 12 bases that match TRBD1. The CDR3 is 16 residues long. The germline V gene has CDR1 MGHDK and CDR2 SYGVNS. J lost 4 bases, V lost 3 bases, and 6 bases had no gene match. This chain's CDR3 is CASSDTGTGGFTEAFF. CDR3 DNA: TGTGCCAGCAGTGACACCGGGACAGGGGGCTTCACTGAAGCTTTCTTT.

This chain connects TRBV6-7 to TRBJ2-1, with 7 nucleotides matching TRBD1. TRBV6-7 is reported as an ORF; its role is uncertain. CDR3 length: 10 amino acids. Trimming took 11 bases from V and 8 from J; bases not matched to a gene: 3. CDR3 residues: CADRVDEQFF. DNA of the CDR3: TGTGCCGACAGGGTAGATGAGCAGTTCTTC.

The CDR3 DNA follows: TGTGCCAGCAGTTACTCCCGACAGGGAGACTACGAGCAGTACTTC. It translates to CASSYSRQGDYEQYF. This rearrangement joins TRBV6-5 to TRBJ2-7; TRBD1 aligns across 7 bases. Per germline, CDR1 MNHEY and CDR2 SVGAGI. After removal of 0 bases from V and 3 bases from J, the junction contained 5 bases not matched to a gene. The CDR3 runs 15 residues.

This clone was detected once. This chain joins TRBV19 and TRBJ1-1; the D is unclear. Germline CDR1 LNHDA, CDR2 SQIVND (reference sequence). CDR3 length equals 14 residues. V was cut by 5 bases and J by 3 bases, with 13 bases left in between. The CDR3 bases are TGTGCCAGTAGTTTTCCCCCAGGCGACACTGAAGCTTTCTTT. This encodes CASSFPPGDTEAFF.

This chain joins TRBV12-2 and TRBJ2-2; TRBD2, the table's D call, was not compared with the DNA. TRBV12-2 is a pseudogene. The CDR3 is made up of 18 amino acids. CDR3 nucleotide sequence: TGTGCAAGTCGCTTAAAGACCGGGACTAGCGGGAGAGCAGGGGAGCTGTTTTTT. It encodes CASRLKTGTSGRAGELFF.

CDR3 nucleotide sequence: TGCAGCGTTGGCGGACAGGGTGGGCAGCCCCAGCATTTT. It encodes CSVGGQGGQPQHF. This chain joins TRBV29-1 and TRBJ1-5; TRBD1 matches at 8 bases. V shed 4 bases, J shed 7 bases, and the junction held 6 bases outside the gene matches. The V gene's germline CDR1 is SQVTM and CDR2 ANQGSEA. This CDR3 region has 13 residues.

The chain recombines TRBV5-6 with TRBJ1-3; D is ambiguous. The length of the CDR3 is 15 residues. Trimming cost V 4 bases and J 2 bases, with 13 bases left between them. Germline loops: CDR1 SGHDT, CDR2 YYEEEE. CDR3 sequence (DNA): TGTGCCAGCAGCCGAGGGATGGGCGCTGGAAACACCATATATTTT. Its translation: CASSRGMGAGNTIYF.

The table lists this clone with a few counts. V usage is TRBV6-4 and J usage is TRBJ2-1; 7 bases are a match to TRBD1. In germline, CDR1 is MRHNA, CDR2 SNTAGT. The CDR3 is 16 amino acids. After removal of 4 bases from V and 4 bases from J, the junction contained 10 bases not matched to a gene. The CDR3, as DNA: TGTGCCAGCAGTGTTGAGGAGGCAGGGGGTTACAATGAGCAGTTCTTC. Its translation: CASSVEEAGGYNEQFF.

The V call is TRBV28, the J call TRBJ2-2; 7 nucleotides match TRBD1. Germline CDR1 reads MDHEN; CDR2 reads SYDVKM. V was pared by 1 base and J by 7 bases, with 12 bases of the junction left unmatched. The CDR3 is 17 residues long. CDR3 protein: CASSLYRGQSVHGELFF. The DNA of the CDR3 is TGTGCCAGCAGTTTATATAGGGGACAGAGCGTTCACGGGGAGCTGTTTTTT.

V gene TRBV7-3 combines with J gene TRBJ2-1; TRBD1 matches at 7 bases. V trimming: 3 bases; J trimming: 2 bases; junction bases outside the gene matches: 4. Germline values: CDR1 SGHTA, CDR2 FQGTGA. The CDR3 has 15 amino acids. The DNA for the CDR3 is TGTGCCAGCAGCTTCAACAGGGGCCCCTACAATGAGCAGTTCTTC. Amino acid sequence: CASSFNRGPYNEQFF.

The V and J genes are TRBV4-2 and TRBJ2-1, with TRBD2 identical over 12 bases. J was trimmed by 6 bases and V by 0 bases; bases with no gene match: 6. From germline, CDR1 is LGHNA and CDR2 YNFKEQ. The CDR3 loop spans 17 amino acids. CDR3 in amino acids: CASSQDSGTSGRNEQFF. CDR3 nucleotides: TGTGCCAGCAGCCAAGATTCCGGGACTAGCGGGCGCAATGAGCAGTTCTTC.

This clone was seen once. This chain uses TRBV6-2 or TRBV6-3 with TRBJ1-1; D remains unclear. The V end lost 4 bases, the J end lost 5 bases, and 5 bases lay between the germline ends. CDR3 length: 11 amino acids. CDR1 MNHEY and CDR2 SVGEGT come from the germline V gene. CDR3 in amino acids: CASSFPTEAFF. CDR3 nucleotides: TGTGCCAGCAGTTTCCCAACTGAAGCTTTCTTT.

The gene calls are TRBV14 and TRBJ2-7; 8 bases match TRBD1. CDR3 length: 14 amino acids. Germline CDR1 reads SGHDN; CDR2 reads FVKESK. J gave up 6 bases and V 6 bases, and 10 bases lay outside the gene matches. This CDR3 is CASRKTGTGVEQYF. In DNA, the CDR3 is TGTGCCAGCAGAAAGACCGGGACAGGAGTCGAGCAGTACTTC.

V and J are TRBV7-7 and TRBJ2-3; 7 bases line up with TRBD2. Trimming cost V 1 base and J 6 bases; bases outside gene matches: 7. Per germline, CDR1 SSHAT and CDR2 FNYEAQ (reference sequence). This CDR3 has 15 residues. The CDR3 DNA is TGTGCCAGCAGCTTAGGGGGCGGGAGTTTTGATACGCAGTATTTT. Amino acid sequence: CASSLGGGSFDTQYF.

This clone was recorded a few times. J is TRBJ2-5 and V is TRBV27, with D uncertain. Germline CDR1 and CDR2: MNHEY and SMNVEV (reference sequence). CDR3 size: 12 residues. The V and J ends lost 6 bases and 1 base respectively, with 6 bases between them. This CDR3 is CASRSVQETQYF. The DNA of the CDR3 is TGTGCCAGCAGGTCGGTCCAAGAGACCCAGTACTTC.

The chain recombines TRBV27 with TRBJ2-1; TRBD1 aligns across 7 bases. This CDR3 is built from 15 residues. The trim removed 6 bases at V and 8 bases at J, leaving 13 bases unmatched. Germline V gene sequence: CDR1 MNHEY, CDR2 SMNVEV (reference sequence). CDR3 loop: CASRNRRDSHYEQFF. CDR3 in DNA: TGTGCCAGCAGGAATCGCCGGGACAGCCATTATGAGCAGTTCTTC.

The V and J genes are TRBV27 and TRBJ1-5; a weak D match, TRBD1 (6 bases). The CDR3 loop spans 14 amino acids. The V gene's germline CDR1 is MNHEY and CDR2 SMNVEV (reference sequence). V dropped 5 bases and J dropped 2 bases, with 10 bases sitting between them. CDR3 sequence: CASSPGTRNQPQHF. The CDR3 DNA is TGTGCCAGCAGTCCGGGGACACGCAATCAGCCCCAGCATTTT.

The chain combines TRBV18 with TRBJ2-7; tentatively, D is TRBD2 (5 bases). The CDR3 has 14 residues. CDR1 is KGHSH, CDR2 LQKENI, per germline. Trimming took off 0 bases at V and 0 bases at J, with 6 bases between the two ends. The CDR3 protein is CASSPPGSSYEQYF. CDR3 DNA sequence: TGTGCCAGCTCACCACCGGGGAGCTCCTACGAGCAGTACTTC.

The V gene is TRBV5-1, the J gene TRBJ2-2; 9 bases align to TRBD1. V shed 5 bases and J 4 bases; nucleotides not matched to a gene: 6. Germline CDR1 reads SGHRS; CDR2 reads YFSETQ. The CDR3 spans 15 residues. The CDR3 loop is CASRQATGGTGELFF. The DNA for the CDR3 is TGCGCCAGCAGACAGGCGACAGGGGGCACCGGGGAGCTGTTTTTT.

The chain uses TRBV19 and TRBJ1-1; 7 positions match TRBD1. Germline trimming cut 3 bases from V and 2 bases from J; bases unmatched to any gene: 3. This CDR3 region has 14 residues. Germline lookup yields CDR1 LNHDA and CDR2 SQIVND (reference sequence). For the CDR3, the DNA is TGTGCCAGTAGTATGGGACAGATTAACACTGAAGCTTTCTTT. Encoded protein: CASSMGQINTEAFF.

This clone is a singleton in its sample. This sequence joins TRBV28 and TRBJ1-5, with 11 positions matching TRBD1. The J segment lost 0 bases and the V segment lost 6 bases, leaving 7 bases of the junction unmatched. Germline V gives CDR1 MDHEN, CDR2 SYDVKM. The CDR3 runs to 17 residues. DNA of the CDR3: TGTGCCAGCAGCCCTGGACAGGGGGCCGTTAGCAATCAGCCCCAGCATTTT. Translated: CASSPGQGAVSNQPQHF.

This clone showed up just once. The rearrangement joins TRBV30 to TRBJ2-3; 8 nucleotides align to TRBD2. V gave up 5 bases and J gave up 2 bases; unmatched junction bases: 9. The CDR3 is 15 residues long. CDR1 and CDR2 (germline): GTSNPN, SVGIG (reference sequence). The CDR3 loop is CAWGRGGGHTDTQYF. The CDR3 region has the DNA TGTGCCTGGGGTCGGGGCGGGGGGCACACAGATACGCAGTATTTT.

This chain connects TRBV18 to TRBJ2-1, with 9 bases aligning to TRBD2. V dropped 0 bases and J dropped 1; count of bases not matched to a gene: 4. The CDR3 covers 17 residues. Germline V gives CDR1 KGHSH, CDR2 LQKENI. CDR3 in DNA: TGTGCCAGCTCACCACCTGCGCGGGGGGGATCCTACAATGAGCAGTTCTTC. Protein sequence: CASSPPARGGSYNEQFF.

V is TRBV6-5 and J is TRBJ1-5; 12 nucleotides line up with TRBD1. The germline V gene has CDR1 MNHEY and CDR2 SVGAGI. V lost 6 bases, J lost 6 bases, and 6 bases stayed unmatched. This CDR3 region has 15 residues. The CDR3 nucleotides are TGTGCCAGCAGCGCGGGACAGGGGGCAGCTCAGCCCCAGCATTTT. As protein: CASSAGQGAAQPQHF.

The rearrangement uses TRBV7-8 and TRBJ1-5, with TRBD1 as a possible D gene (6 bases). The CDR3 has 16 amino acids. V lost 5 bases, J lost 0 bases, and 14 bases lay in between. Germline V lookup: CDR1 SGHVS, CDR2 FQNEAQ. This chain's CDR3 is CASSPYRAYSNQPQHF. CDR3 DNA sequence: TGTGCCAGCAGCCCCTACAGGGCCTATAGCAATCAGCCCCAGCATTTT.

The genes are TRBV29-1 and TRBJ1-1, with no clear D. CDR3 size: 14 residues. V was cut by 4 bases and J by 0 bases, with 12 bases left in between. The germline V gene encodes CDR1 SQVTM and CDR2 ANQGSEA. The DNA for the CDR3 is TGCAGCGTTGTCCCCAGTGGTATGAACACTGAAGCTTTCTTT. It specifies CSVVPSGMNTEAFF.

This sequence joins TRBV20-1 and TRBJ1-6; D is possibly TRBD1 (6 bases). Germline V gene lookup returns CDR1 DFQATT and CDR2 SNEGSKA (reference sequence). CDR3 length: 15 amino acids. The V end was cut by 3 bases, the J end by 6 bases, with 15 bases between. The CDR3 DNA reads as TGCAGTGCTAGTGCGGGCGGGGGGCTTAATTCACCCCTCCACTTT. It yields the protein CSASAGGGLNSPLHF.

This clone has only one observation. V usage is TRBV6-5 and J usage is TRBJ2-7; D might be TRBD2 (5 bases). Germline CDR1 reads MNHEY; CDR2 reads SVGAGI. The V and J ends lost 8 bases and 3 bases respectively, with 11 bases between them. The CDR3 sequence is 12 residues long. CDR3 nucleotides: TGTGCCAGCCGGGGAGATAGCTACGAGCAGTACTTC. Residues: CASRGDSYEQYF.

The rearrangement links TRBV6-6 to TRBJ1-1, with D maybe TRBD1 (6 bases). The CDR3 has 14 amino acids. CDR1 MNHNY and CDR2 SVGAGI come from the germline V gene (reference sequence). Trimming left V 2 bases short and J 5 bases short, with 12 bases between. The CDR3 protein is CASSYQGRGTEAFF. For the CDR3, the DNA is TGTGCCAGCAGTTACCAGGGGAGAGGAACTGAAGCTTTCTTT.